The clone carrying this T cell receptor beta chain appeared a single time. Its target is unknown. This sample is part of a study of shared clonotypes between healthy human individuals. Broader study findings: Tissue TCR repertoires likely differ from these blood-only repertoires.

The donors were all Caucasian adults (living in Nashville, Tennessee). The CDR3 spans 14 residues. With V trimmed by 7 bases and J by 3 bases, 5 bases remained unmatched. Germline-derived CDR1 and CDR2 are MNHEY and SVGAGI. The table came from immunoSEQ multiplex PCR; TCRdb's copy has only in-frame clones and leaves some out. The sample lists 450,000 to 500,000 clones, over 70% occurring once. The chain employs TRBV6-5 and TRBJ1-1; 10 positions agree with TRBD1. The sequenced material came from PBMCs. This TCR came from a woman between 40 and 50 years old in good health. Some clones in this sample may be carry-over from other donors' samples. CDR3 DNA: TGTGCCAGCATCATGACAGGGGGCGACACTGAAGCTTTCTTT. This translates into CASIMTGGDTEAFF.